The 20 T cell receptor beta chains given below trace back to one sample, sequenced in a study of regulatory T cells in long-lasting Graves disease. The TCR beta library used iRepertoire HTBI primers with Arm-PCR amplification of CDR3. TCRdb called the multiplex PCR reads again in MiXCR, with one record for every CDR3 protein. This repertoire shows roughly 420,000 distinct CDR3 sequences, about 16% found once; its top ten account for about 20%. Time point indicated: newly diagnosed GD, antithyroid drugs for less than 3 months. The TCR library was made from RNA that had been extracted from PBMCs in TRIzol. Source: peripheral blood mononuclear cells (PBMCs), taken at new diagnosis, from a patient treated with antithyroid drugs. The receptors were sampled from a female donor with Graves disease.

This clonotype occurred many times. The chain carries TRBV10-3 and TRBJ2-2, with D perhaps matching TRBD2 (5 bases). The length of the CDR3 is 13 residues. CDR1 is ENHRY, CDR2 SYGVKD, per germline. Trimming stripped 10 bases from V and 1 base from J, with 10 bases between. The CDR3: CATIRGNTGELFF. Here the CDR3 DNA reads TGTGCCACCATACGGGGGAACACCGGGGAGCTGTTTTTT.

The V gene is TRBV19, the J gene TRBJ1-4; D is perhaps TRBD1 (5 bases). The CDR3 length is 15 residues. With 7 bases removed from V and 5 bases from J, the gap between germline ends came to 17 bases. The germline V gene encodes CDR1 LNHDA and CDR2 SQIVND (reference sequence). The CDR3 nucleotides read TGTGCCAGTATCGGTTTCGGGGACTCCAATGAAAAACTGTTTTTT. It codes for CASIGFGDSNEKLFF.

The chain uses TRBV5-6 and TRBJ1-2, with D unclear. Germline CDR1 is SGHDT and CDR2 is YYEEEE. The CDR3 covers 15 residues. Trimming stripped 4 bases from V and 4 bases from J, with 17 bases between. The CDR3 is CASSPGPYPFYGYTF. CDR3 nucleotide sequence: TGTGCCAGCAGCCCGGGCCCCTACCCCTTCTATGGCTACACCTTC. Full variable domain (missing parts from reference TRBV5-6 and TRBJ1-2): DAGVTQSPTHLIKTRGQQVTLRCSPKSGHDTVSWYQQALGQGPQFIFQYYEEEERQRGNFPDRFSGHQFPNYSSELNVNALLLGDSALYLCASSPGPYPFYGYTFGSGTRLTVV.

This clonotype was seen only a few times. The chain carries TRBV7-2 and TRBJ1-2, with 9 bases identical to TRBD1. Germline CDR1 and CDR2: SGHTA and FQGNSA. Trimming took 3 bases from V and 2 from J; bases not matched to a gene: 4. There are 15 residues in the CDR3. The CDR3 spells CASSLGDRENYGYTF. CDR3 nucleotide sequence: TGTGCCAGCAGCTTGGGGGACAGGGAAAACTATGGCTACACCTTC. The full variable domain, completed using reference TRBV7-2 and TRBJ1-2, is GAGVSQSPSNKVTEKGKDVELRCDPISGHTALYWYRQSLGQGLEFLIYFQGNSAPDKSGLPSDRFSAERTGGSVSTLTIQRTQQEDSAVYLCASSLGDRENYGYTFGSGTRLTVV.

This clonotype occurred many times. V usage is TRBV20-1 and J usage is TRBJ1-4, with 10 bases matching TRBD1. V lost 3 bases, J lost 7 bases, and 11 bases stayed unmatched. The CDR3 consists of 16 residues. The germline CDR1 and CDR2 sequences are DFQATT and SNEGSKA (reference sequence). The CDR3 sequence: CSARAYPGQGFEKLFF. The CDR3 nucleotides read TGCAGTGCTAGGGCATACCCGGGACAGGGGTTTGAAAAACTGTTTTTT.

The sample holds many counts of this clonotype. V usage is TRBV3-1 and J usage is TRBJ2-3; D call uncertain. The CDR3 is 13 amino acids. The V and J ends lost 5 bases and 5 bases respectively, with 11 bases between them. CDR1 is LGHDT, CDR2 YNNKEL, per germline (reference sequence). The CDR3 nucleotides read TGTGCCAGCAGCTTCCGACTGAGAGATACGCAGTATTTT. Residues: CASSFRLRDTQYF.

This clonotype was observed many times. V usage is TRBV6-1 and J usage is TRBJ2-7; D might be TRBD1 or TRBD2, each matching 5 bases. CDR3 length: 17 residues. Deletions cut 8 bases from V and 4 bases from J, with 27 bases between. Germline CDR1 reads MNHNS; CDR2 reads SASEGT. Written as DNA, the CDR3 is TGTGCCAGCTATCCGGGGCCTAAGGTGCAGCGGCATTACGAGCAGTACTTC. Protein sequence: CASYPGPKVQRHYEQYF.

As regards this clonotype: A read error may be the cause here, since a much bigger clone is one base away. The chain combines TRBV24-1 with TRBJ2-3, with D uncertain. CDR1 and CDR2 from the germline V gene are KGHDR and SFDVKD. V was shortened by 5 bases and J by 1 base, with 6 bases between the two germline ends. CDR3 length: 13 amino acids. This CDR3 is CATSVGGTDTQYF. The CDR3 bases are TGTGCCACCAGTGTTGGGGGCACAGATACGCAGTATTTT.

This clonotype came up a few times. CDR3 amino acids: CASRPTSTAGDTQYF. DNA of the CDR3: TGTGCCAGCAGACCGACTAGCACTGCGGGAGATACGCAGTATTTT. The chain has TRBV11-2 and TRBJ2-3; 7 bases match TRBD2. The CDR3 consists of 15 residues. In germline, CDR1 is SGHAT, CDR2 FQNNGV. Losses at the gene ends were 6 bases for V and 5 bases for J; bases not matched to a gene: 11.

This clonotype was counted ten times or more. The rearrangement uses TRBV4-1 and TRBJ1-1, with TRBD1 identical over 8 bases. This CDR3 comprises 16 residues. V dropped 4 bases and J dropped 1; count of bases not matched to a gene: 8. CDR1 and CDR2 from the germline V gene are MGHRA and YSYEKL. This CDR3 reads CASSPTSRGRNTEAFF. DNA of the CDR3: TGCGCCAGCAGCCCGACGAGCAGGGGGCGGAACACTGAAGCTTTCTTT.

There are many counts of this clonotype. CDR3 sequence reads: CASSSPTRSEAFF. In DNA, the CDR3 is TGTGCCAGCAGTTCCCCCACGAGGAGTGAAGCTTTCTTT. The gene calls are TRBV6-5 and TRBJ1-1; D ambiguous. V shed 4 bases and J shed 7 bases, with 13 bases lying between them. The CDR3 spans 13 residues. CDR1 MNHEY and CDR2 SVGAGI come from the germline V gene.

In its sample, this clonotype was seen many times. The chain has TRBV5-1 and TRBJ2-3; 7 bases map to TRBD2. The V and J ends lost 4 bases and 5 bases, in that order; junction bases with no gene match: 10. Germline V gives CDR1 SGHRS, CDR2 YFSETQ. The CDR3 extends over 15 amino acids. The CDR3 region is CASSGSGMLQDTQYF. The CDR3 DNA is TGCGCCAGCAGCGGGAGCGGGATGCTCCAAGATACGCAGTATTTT.

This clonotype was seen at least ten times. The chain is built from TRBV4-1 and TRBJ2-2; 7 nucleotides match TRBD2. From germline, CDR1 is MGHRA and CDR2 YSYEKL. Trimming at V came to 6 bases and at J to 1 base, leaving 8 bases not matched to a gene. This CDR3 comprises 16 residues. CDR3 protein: CASSRTRGMNTGELFF. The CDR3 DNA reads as TGCGCCAGCAGTCGTACGCGGGGGATGAACACCGGGGAGCTGTTTTTT.

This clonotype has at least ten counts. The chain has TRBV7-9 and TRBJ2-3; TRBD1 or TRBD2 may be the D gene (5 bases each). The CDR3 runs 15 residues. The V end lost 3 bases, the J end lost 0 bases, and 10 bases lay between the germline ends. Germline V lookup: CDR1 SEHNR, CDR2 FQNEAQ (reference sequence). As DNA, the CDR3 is TGTGCCAGCAGCTTCAGGGAGCCAAGCACAGATACGCAGTATTTT. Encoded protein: CASSFREPSTDTQYF.

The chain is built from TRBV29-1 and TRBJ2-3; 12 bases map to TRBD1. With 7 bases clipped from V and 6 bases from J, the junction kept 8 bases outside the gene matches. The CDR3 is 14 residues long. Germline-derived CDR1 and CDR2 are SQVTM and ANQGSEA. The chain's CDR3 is CSALRDRGPDTQYF. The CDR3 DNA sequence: TGCAGCGCGCTCCGGGACAGGGGGCCTGATACGCAGTATTTT.

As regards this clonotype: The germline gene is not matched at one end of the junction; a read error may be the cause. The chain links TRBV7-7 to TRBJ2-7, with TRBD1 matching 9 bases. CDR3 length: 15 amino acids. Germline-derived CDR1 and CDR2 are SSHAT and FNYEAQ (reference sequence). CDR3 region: CASSLGTGQGYEQYF. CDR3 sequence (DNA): TGTGCTAGCAGCTTAGGAACGGGACAGGGCTACGAGCAGTACTTC.

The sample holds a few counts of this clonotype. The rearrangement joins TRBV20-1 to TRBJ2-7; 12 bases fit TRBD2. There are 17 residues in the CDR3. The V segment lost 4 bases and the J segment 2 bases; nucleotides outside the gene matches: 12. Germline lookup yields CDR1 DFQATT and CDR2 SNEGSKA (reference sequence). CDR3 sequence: CSANGLAGPGKTYEQYF. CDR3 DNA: TGCAGTGCTAACGGACTAGCGGGGCCCGGTAAGACCTACGAGCAGTACTTC.

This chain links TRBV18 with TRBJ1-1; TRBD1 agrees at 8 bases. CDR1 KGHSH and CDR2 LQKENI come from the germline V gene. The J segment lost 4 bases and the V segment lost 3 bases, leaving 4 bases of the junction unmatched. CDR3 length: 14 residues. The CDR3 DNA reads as TGTGCCAGCTCACCTGCGACAGGGGCCACTGAAGCTTTCTTT. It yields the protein CASSPATGATEAFF.

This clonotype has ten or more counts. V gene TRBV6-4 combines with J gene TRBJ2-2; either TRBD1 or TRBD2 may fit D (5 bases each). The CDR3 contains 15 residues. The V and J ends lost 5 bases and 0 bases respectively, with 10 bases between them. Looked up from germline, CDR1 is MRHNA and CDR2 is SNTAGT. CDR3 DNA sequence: TGTGCCAGCAGTAGGGACGGCGCGAACACCGGGGAGCTGTTTTTT. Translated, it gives CASSRDGANTGELFF.

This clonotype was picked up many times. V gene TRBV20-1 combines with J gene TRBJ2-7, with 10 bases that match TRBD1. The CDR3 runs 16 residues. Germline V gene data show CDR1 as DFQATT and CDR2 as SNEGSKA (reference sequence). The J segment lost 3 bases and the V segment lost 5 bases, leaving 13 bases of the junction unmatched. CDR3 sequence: CSALRQTGGANYEQYF. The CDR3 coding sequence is TGCAGTGCTCTACGACAGACAGGGGGCGCCAACTACGAGCAGTACTTC.